Following are 30 T cell receptor beta chains from one sample sequenced in a study of Ad26.COV2.S vaccination and SARS-CoV-2 variants. Treatment: roughly 18 received Ad26.COV2.S at low or high dose, single or two shots; roughly five received placebo; per-sample allocation not given. After the first vaccine or placebo injection, samples were drawn on day 63. The data were produced by immunoSEQ multiplex PCR, yet TCRdb's version contains in-frame clones alone and is incomplete. The sample lists around 340,000 clones; approximately 86% were seen once. The sample here was peripheral blood, taken in a trial of Ad26.COV2.S vaccine versus placebo. The receptors come from a person aged 18-65 years who received the Ad26.COV2.S COVID-19 vaccine or a placebo.

V and J are TRBV6-1 and TRBJ1-6; 8 bases fit TRBD1. V lost 2 bases to trimming and J lost 10 bases; unmatched junction nucleotides: 10. CDR3 size: 16 residues. Germline CDR1 and CDR2: MNHNS and SASEGT. The CDR3 sequence is CASSEISGGASSPLHF. The CDR3 coding sequence is TGTGCCAGCAGTGAAATTTCAGGGGGCGCTAGCTCACCCCTCCACTTT.

The chain is built from TRBV28 and TRBJ1-5, with a possible D match to TRBD1 (6 bases). This CDR3 contains 17 residues. Germline assignment: CDR1 MDHEN and CDR2 SYDVKM. Deletions cut 5 bases from V and 0 bases from J, with 17 bases between. The CDR3 is CASSPITGLASNQPQHF. The CDR3 DNA is TGTGCCAGCAGTCCCATCACAGGGCTAGCTAGCAATCAGCCCCAGCATTTT.

CDR3 sequence reads: CASSLSWTGLNEQFF. CDR3 coding DNA: TGCGCCAGCAGCTTGTCCTGGACAGGGCTCAATGAGCAGTTCTTC. The chain uses TRBV5-1 and TRBJ2-1; 8 bases fit TRBD1. The CDR3 is made up of 15 amino acids. With 1 base clipped from V and 6 bases from J, the junction kept 6 bases outside the gene matches. Germline V gene sequence: CDR1 SGHRS, CDR2 YFSETQ. Full variable domain (outside the CDR3, taken from reference TRBV5-1 and TRBJ2-1): KAGVTQTPRYLIKTRGQQVTLSCSPISGHRSVSWYQQTPGQGLQFLFEYFSETQRNKGNFPGRFSGRQFSNSRSEMNVSTLELGDSALYLCASSLSWTGLNEQFFGPGTRLTVL.

V usage is TRBV6-5 and J usage is TRBJ1-2; D ambiguous. Trimming shortened V by 2 bases and J by 2 bases, and 9 bases separated the two germline ends. The V gene's germline CDR1 is MNHEY and CDR2 SVGAGI. CDR3 length: 14 residues. This CDR3 reads CASSYSGLNYGYTF. CDR3 DNA sequence: TGTGCCAGCAGTTACAGCGGCCTAAACTATGGCTACACCTTC.

The chain recombines TRBV3-1 (or the pseudogene TRBV3-2) with TRBJ2-5; 8 bases map to TRBD2. The CDR3 covers 16 residues. V gave up 0 bases and J gave up 6 bases; unmatched junction bases: 9. Looked up from germline, CDR1 is LGHDT and CDR2 is YNNKEL (reference sequence). CDR3 coding DNA: TGTGCCAGCAGCCAAGATCTCCGGGGGGGCCGCCAGACCCAGTACTTC. This sequence encodes CASSQDLRGGRQTQYF.

V usage is TRBV9 and J usage is TRBJ2-2, with 8 bases that match TRBD1. Germline lookup yields CDR1 SGDLS and CDR2 YYNGEE. V shed 4 bases and J 6 bases; nucleotides not matched to a gene: 11. The CDR3 runs to 16 residues. The CDR3 DNA is TGTGCCAGCAGCATCCGTCGGACAGGGCGGGCCGGGGAGCTGTTTTTT. Translating it yields CASSIRRTGRAGELFF.

On this clone itself: This same CDR3 is encoded by further DNA sequences in the sample. The rearrangement uses TRBV7-2 and TRBJ2-5; D uncertain. V lost 5 bases and J 2 bases, leaving 12 bases between the germline ends. CDR3 length: 14 amino acids. From germline, CDR1 is SGHTA and CDR2 FQGNSA. CDR3: CASSRDWLQETQYF. CDR3 coding DNA: TGTGCCAGCAGCAGAGACTGGTTGCAAGAGACCCAGTACTTC.

The chain employs TRBV6-5 and TRBJ2-1; D ambiguous. V lost 4 bases, J lost 3 bases, and 7 bases lay in between. The CDR3 consists of 13 residues. CDR1 is MNHEY, CDR2 SVGAGI, per germline. The CDR3 nucleotides are TGTGCCAGCAGTTCCTTAATCTACAATGAGCAGTTCTTC. Translating it yields CASSSLIYNEQFF.

The chain uses TRBV18 and TRBJ2-2, with 9 bases that match TRBD1. Germline V CDR1 and CDR2: KGHSH, LQKENI. V was clipped by 3 bases and J by 3 bases; unmatched bases: 2. This CDR3 has 15 amino acids. CDR3 DNA: TGTGCCAGCTCACCCGGGACAGGGTACACCGGGGAGCTGTTTTTT. Translating it yields CASSPGTGYTGELFF.

This sequence joins TRBV5-4 and TRBJ2-3; 10 nucleotides line up with TRBD1. Germline loops: CDR1 SGHNT, CDR2 YYREEE (reference sequence). The CDR3 runs 16 residues. Trimming cost V 6 bases and J 5 bases; bases outside gene matches: 12. CDR3 sequence: CASTQRTGGRGDTQYF. Here the CDR3 DNA reads TGTGCCAGCACCCAGAGGACAGGGGGTCGAGGAGATACGCAGTATTTT.

This rearrangement joins TRBV7-9 to TRBJ2-2; D ambiguous. Germline lookup yields CDR1 SEHNR and CDR2 FQNEAQ (reference sequence). This CDR3 has 14 residues. V was pared by 0 bases and J by 6 bases, with 8 bases between. The CDR3 spells CASSLARLPGELFF. In DNA form, the CDR3 reads TGTGCCAGCAGCTTAGCCCGTCTCCCCGGGGAGCTGTTTTTT.

V is TRBV4-3 and J is TRBJ2-1; D gene ambiguous. Germline CDR1 LGHNA, CDR2 YSLEER. The CDR3 is 16 residues long. V dropped 1 base and J dropped 0 bases, with 10 bases sitting between them. CDR3 in amino acids: CASSQVAVSSYNEQFF. In nucleotides, the CDR3 is TGCGCCAGCAGCCAAGTGGCAGTGAGCTCCTACAATGAGCAGTTCTTC.

In this sample, this clone turned up once. The gene calls are TRBV27 and TRBJ2-7, with D unresolved. V lost 3 bases, J lost 1 base, and 7 bases lay in between. The CDR3 is made up of 13 amino acids. The germline gives CDR1 MNHEY, CDR2 SMNVEV (reference sequence). The CDR3 coding sequence is TGTGCCAGCAGTTTGTGGGTGTCCTACGAGCAGTACTTC. This gives the protein CASSLWVSYEQYF.

The rearrangement uses TRBV24-1 and TRBJ2-7; the D gene could be TRBD1 or TRBD2 (5 bases each). The germline gives CDR1 KGHDR, CDR2 SFDVKD. The CDR3 length is 14 residues. Trimming left V 2 bases short and J 2 bases short, with 9 bases between. CDR3 sequence: CATSDSGPPYEQYF. The CDR3 region has the DNA TGTGCCACCAGTGATTCGGGGCCCCCCTACGAGCAGTACTTC.

The genes are TRBV10-3 and TRBJ1-2; unclear D gene. With 3 bases removed from V and 1 base from J, the gap between germline ends came to 9 bases. The germline V gene has CDR1 ENHRY and CDR2 SYGVKD. This CDR3 has 14 residues. The chain's CDR3 is CAISESKLNYGYTF. The CDR3 DNA follows: TGTGCCATCAGTGAAAGTAAGCTTAACTATGGCTACACCTTC.

CDR3 in amino acids: CASSPGTGGISYEQYF. The CDR3 nucleotides are TGTGCCAGCAGTCCAGGGACAGGGGGGATCTCCTACGAGCAGTACTTC. The chain uses TRBV28 and TRBJ2-7, with 11 bases identical to TRBD1. Per the germline V gene, CDR1 is MDHEN and CDR2 is SYDVKM. The CDR3 runs 16 residues. Losses at the gene ends were 5 bases for V and 0 bases for J; bases not matched to a gene: 6.

This chain connects TRBV6-6 to TRBJ2-3; either TRBD1 or TRBD2 may supply D (5 bases each). Germline V gives CDR1 MNHNY, CDR2 SVGAGI (reference sequence). V was pared by 0 bases and J by 1 base, with 8 bases between. This CDR3 spans 15 amino acids. The CDR3 region is CASSYSRGGTDTQYF. CDR3 sequence (DNA): TGTGCCAGCAGTTACTCGAGGGGAGGCACAGATACGCAGTATTTT.

The chain joins TRBV5-1 to TRBJ1-1; the match to TRBD1 covers 10 bases. CDR3 length: 13 residues. J gave up 4 bases and V 3 bases, and 0 bases lay outside the gene matches. Germline lookup yields CDR1 SGHRS and CDR2 YFSETQ. The CDR3 sequence: CASSWTGGTEAFF. CDR3 nucleotide sequence: TGCGCCAGCAGCTGGACAGGGGGCACTGAAGCTTTCTTT.

This rearrangement joins TRBV7-9 to TRBJ1-6; D is undetermined. Between the trimmed V and J ends, which lost 3 bases and 10 bases, there was a span of 13 bases. The V gene's germline CDR1 is SEHNR and CDR2 FQNEAQ (reference sequence). The length of the CDR3 is 14 residues. Written as DNA, the CDR3 is TGTGCCAGCAGCTTCGATAATACTAAATCACCCCTCCACTTT. Protein: CASSFDNTKSPLHF. Full variable domain (remainder filled in from reference TRBV7-9 and TRBJ1-6): DTGVSQNPRHKITKRGQNVTFRCDPISEHNRLYWYRQTLGQGPEFLTYFQNEAQLEKSRLLSDRFSAERPKGSFSTLEIQRTEQGDSAMYLCASSFDNTKSPLHFGNGTRLTVT.

Note on this clone: The same CDR3 is also encoded by other DNA sequences in this sample. The chain is built from TRBV28 and TRBJ1-1, with D hard to call. CDR3 length equals 13 residues. CDR1 is MDHEN, CDR2 SYDVKM, per germline. Trimming shortened V by 2 bases and J by 0 bases, and 4 bases separated the two germline ends. CDR3 amino acids: CASSLSLNTEAFF. DNA of the CDR3: TGTGCCAGCAGTTTAAGTTTGAACACTGAAGCTTTCTTT.

The CDR3 protein is CATSDPGQNTEAFF. CDR3 in DNA: TGTGCCACCAGTGATCCCGGACAGAACACTGAAGCTTTCTTT. V and J are TRBV24-1 and TRBJ1-1; weak D call: TRBD1 (5 bases). V was shortened by 3 bases and J by 1 base, with 8 bases between the two germline ends. From germline, CDR1 is KGHDR and CDR2 SFDVKD. The CDR3 runs to 14 residues.

The chain uses TRBV24-1 and TRBJ2-1; no clear D. The CDR3 loop spans 13 amino acids. V dropped 8 bases and J dropped 0 bases, with 7 bases sitting between them. CDR1 and CDR2 (germline): KGHDR, SFDVKD. The CDR3 here is CATTASSYNEQFF. DNA of the CDR3: TGTGCCACCACAGCGAGCTCCTACAATGAGCAGTTCTTC.

V gene TRBV3-1 (or the pseudogene TRBV3-2) combines with J gene TRBJ1-3; D unresolved. V lost 3 bases and J 4 bases, leaving 13 bases between the germline ends. CDR1 is LGHDT, CDR2 YNNKEL, per germline (reference sequence). The CDR3 runs 15 residues. CDR3 region: CASSQGSALGNTIYF. CDR3 coding DNA: TGTGCCAGCAGCCAGGGCTCAGCCCTGGGAAACACCATATATTTT.

This clone was seen just once. V is TRBV9 and J is TRBJ2-3; 7 nucleotides match TRBD1. CDR3 length equals 16 residues. The V gene end was trimmed by 0 bases and the J gene end by 4 bases; junction bases not matched to a gene: 8. CDR1 is SGDLS, CDR2 YYNGEE, per germline. The DNA of the CDR3 is TGTGCCAGCAGCGTAGCAGGGGGAATGGCGGCAGATACGCAGTATTTT. It specifies CASSVAGGMAADTQYF.

The gene calls are TRBV14 and TRBJ2-6, with 7 bases fitting TRBD2. The CDR3 extends over 15 amino acids. Germline trimming cut 6 bases from V and 4 bases from J; bases unmatched to any gene: 6. Germline lookup yields CDR1 SGHDN and CDR2 FVKESK. CDR3 in amino acids: CASRVSGGGANVLTF. As DNA, the CDR3 is TGTGCCAGCAGAGTATCGGGGGGAGGGGCCAACGTCCTGACTTTC.

CDR3 residues: CAISGIPRTSGGVGFYNEQFF. CDR3 nucleotides: TGTGCCATCAGTGGGATCCCCCGGACTAGCGGGGGGGTAGGTTTCTACAATGAGCAGTTCTTC. The chain couples TRBV10-3 to TRBJ2-1; 15 bases align to TRBD2. The germline V gene encodes CDR1 ENHRY and CDR2 SYGVKD. The V and J ends lost 4 bases and 3 bases, in that order; junction bases with no gene match: 16. This CDR3 has 21 residues.

This sequence joins TRBV4-1 and TRBJ1-2; D gene uncertain. The length of the CDR3 is 14 residues. Germline CDR1 is MGHRA and CDR2 is YSYEKL. Trimming shortened V by 0 bases and J by 5 bases, and 10 bases separated the two germline ends. The CDR3 region has the DNA TGCGCCAGCAGCCAAGAGTCCGTGGGGTATGGCTACACCTTC. As protein: CASSQESVGYGYTF.

The chain combines TRBV4-3 with TRBJ2-1; 9 positions match TRBD2. The CDR3 sequence is 15 residues long. From germline, CDR1 is LGHNA and CDR2 YSLEER. The V segment lost 1 base and the J segment 5 bases; nucleotides outside the gene matches: 3. The CDR3 region has the DNA TGCGCCAGCAGCCAAGTGAGCGGGAGGCACAATGAGCAGTTCTTC. Residues: CASSQVSGRHNEQFF.

The rearrangement joins TRBV5-6 to TRBJ1-2; TRBD1 matches at 7 bases. CDR3 length equals 15 residues. Germline V gene lookup returns CDR1 SGHDT and CDR2 YYEEEE. With 4 bases clipped from V and 5 bases from J, the junction kept 11 bases outside the gene matches. The CDR3 loop is CASSGPSRQGYGYTF. DNA of the CDR3: TGTGCCAGCAGCGGTCCCTCTAGACAGGGATATGGCTACACCTTC.

This chain links TRBV6-6 with TRBJ2-7; 13 nucleotides line up with TRBD2. The J segment lost 2 bases and the V segment lost 6 bases, leaving 4 bases of the junction unmatched. The CDR3 runs 15 residues. Germline loops: CDR1 MNHNY, CDR2 SVGAGI (reference sequence). The CDR3 DNA reads as TGTGCCAGCAGCAAGACTAGCGGGGGGACCTACGAGCAGTACTTC. It specifies CASSKTSGGTYEQYF.